One and the same sample provided the 25 T cell receptor beta chains below, sequenced in a study of post-analysis software for immune sequencing data. Findings and caveats of the study: When patients were compared with controls, about five TRBV segments were more frequent, TRBV5-6, TRBV5-1 and TRBV20-1 among them.

Libraries were made from TCR beta cDNA, and they carried unique molecular identifiers. TCRdb recomputed calls from the PCR reads with MiXCR, one row per CDR3 protein. The sample records about 430,000 distinct CDR3 sequences, 30% to 40% being singletons. No antigen has been assigned to these receptors. Source material: blood. Receptors originate from a girl aged 2-10 years with multiple sclerosis.

This clonotype showed up just once. V usage is TRBV6-5 and J usage is TRBJ1-5; TRBD1 might be the D (5 bases). Trimming cost V 5 bases and J 4 bases, with 12 bases left between them. This CDR3 has 14 amino acids. Germline-derived CDR1 and CDR2 are MNHEY and SVGAGI. The CDR3 is CASSAGPLNQPQHF. The CDR3 nucleotides read TGTGCCAGCAGTGCGGGACCGCTGAATCAGCCCCAGCATTTT.

This chain uses TRBV29-1 with TRBJ1-1, with a possible D match to TRBD1 (5 bases). CDR3 length: 12 amino acids. Trimming left V 7 bases short and J 1 base short, with 10 bases between. Germline V gene lookup returns CDR1 SQVTM and CDR2 ANQGSEA. DNA for the CDR3: TGCAGCGGCGTAACAGGGAACACTGAAGCTTTCTTT. Its translation: CSGVTGNTEAFF.

The chain links TRBV5-1 to TRBJ2-3, with 8 bases fitting TRBD2. V lost 4 bases and J lost 2; bases outside the gene matches: 6. The CDR3 runs to 15 residues. Germline assignment: CDR1 SGHRS and CDR2 YFSETQ. This CDR3 is CASSLNSGNTDTQYF. CDR3 sequence (DNA): TGCGCCAGCAGCCTTAATAGCGGGAACACAGATACGCAGTATTTT.

This chain joins TRBV5-1 and TRBJ1-6; D might be TRBD1 (6 bases). The CDR3 extends over 15 amino acids. Germline CDR1 SGHRS, CDR2 YFSETQ. Between the trimmed V and J ends, which lost 2 bases and 7 bases, there was a span of 13 bases. This chain's CDR3 is CASSFTGANNSPLHF. CDR3 nucleotide sequence: TGCGCCAGCAGCTTCACGGGGGCGAACAATTCACCCCTCCACTTT.

Worth noting for this clonotype: This could be a read error, since a much larger clone is one nucleotide away. The chain joins TRBV6-5 to TRBJ2-5, with 7 bases that match TRBD1. After removal of 6 bases from V and 11 bases from J, the junction contained 12 bases not matched to a gene. Germline V gene sequence: CDR1 MNHEY, CDR2 SVGAGI. The CDR3 totals 13 residues. CDR3 region: CASRTGFNYGQYF. The CDR3 nucleotides read TGTGCCAGCAGGACAGGGTTTAACTACGGGCAGTACTTC.

V usage is TRBV27 and J usage is TRBJ2-7; D uncertain. There are 13 residues in the CDR3. The germline gives CDR1 MNHEY, CDR2 SMNVEV (reference sequence). Trimming shortened V by 5 bases and J by 1 base, and 9 bases separated the two germline ends. The DNA for the CDR3 is TGTGCCAGCAGTATCCGGACGTCCTACGAGCAGTACTTC. This gives the protein CASSIRTSYEQYF.

V and J are TRBV2 and TRBJ2-1; TRBD2 agrees at 9 bases. Germline V gene data show CDR1 as SNHLY and CDR2 as FYNNEI. With V trimmed by 8 bases and J by 2 bases, 1 base remained unmatched. The CDR3 is made up of 13 amino acids. The CDR3 sequence: CASPSGTYNEQFF. Here the CDR3 DNA reads TGTGCCAGCCCTAGCGGGACCTACAATGAGCAGTTCTTC.

This clonotype was detected a few times. This CDR3 reads CASSLAWTALVGETQYF. The CDR3 DNA reads as TGTGCCAGCAGCTTAGCCTGGACAGCCCTGGTCGGGGAGACCCAGTACTTC. The chain links TRBV7-6 to TRBJ2-5, with D possibly being TRBD1 (6 bases). The germline V gene encodes CDR1 SGHVS and CDR2 FNYEAQ. Between the trimmed V and J ends, which lost 0 bases and 5 bases, there was a span of 19 bases. The CDR3 totals 17 residues.

The V gene is TRBV27, the J gene TRBJ1-6; unclear D gene. There are 13 residues in the CDR3. Germline V lookup: CDR1 MNHEY, CDR2 SMNVEV (reference sequence). The germline V and J ends were trimmed by 2 bases and 7 bases, with 6 bases remaining between them. The CDR3 coding sequence is TGTGCCAGCAGTTTAGCAACCAATTCACCCCTCCACTTT. Its protein product is CASSLATNSPLHF.

The chain employs TRBV13 and TRBJ2-7; 14 nucleotides agree with TRBD2. The CDR3 has 15 amino acids. Trimming removed 0 bases from V and 5 bases from J; junction bases left unmatched: 0. Germline assignment: CDR1 PRHDT and CDR2 FYEKMQ (reference sequence). The CDR3, as DNA: TGTGCCAGCAGCTTAGGGGGACTAGCGGGAGACGAGCAGTACTTC. Translated, it gives CASSLGGLAGDEQYF.

Only one count was recorded for this clonotype. The rearrangement links TRBV7-9 to TRBJ2-7, with 7 bases identical to TRBD2. The CDR3 runs 15 residues. V lost 4 bases and J lost 0; bases outside the gene matches: 6. Germline CDR1 SEHNR, CDR2 FQNEAQ (reference sequence). CDR3 in DNA: TGTGCCAGCAGCTGGGTCGGCGGGAGCTCCTACGAGCAGTACTTC. Translation: CASSWVGGSSYEQYF.

V is TRBV6-5 and J is TRBJ1-5; a weak D match, TRBD1 (6 bases). Germline V gene lookup returns CDR1 MNHEY and CDR2 SVGAGI. Trimming cost V 6 bases and J 1 base, with 13 bases left between them. This CDR3 contains 15 residues. CDR3 DNA: TGTGCCAGCAGACGCAAGGGGGTAAGCAATCAGCCCCAGCATTTT. Protein sequence: CASRRKGVSNQPQHF.

The chain has TRBV3-1 and TRBJ1-1, with TRBD1 as a possible D gene (5 bases). V shed 1 base and J shed 3 bases, with 18 bases lying between them. The CDR3 totals 17 residues. Germline assignment: CDR1 LGHDT and CDR2 YNNKEL (reference sequence). The CDR3 loop reads CASSQGMTDLQYTEAFF. The CDR3 DNA is TGTGCCAGCAGCCAAGGAATGACAGATCTTCAATACACTGAAGCTTTCTTT.

This chain uses TRBV10-3 with TRBJ1-2, with D hard to call. Germline CDR1 ENHRY, CDR2 SYGVKD. V lost 3 bases and J 1 base, leaving 12 bases between the germline ends. The CDR3 runs 15 residues. Here the CDR3 reads CAISDTVSGNYGYTF. The CDR3 nucleotides read TGTGCCATCAGTGATACGGTGTCGGGTAACTATGGCTACACCTTC.

The chain joins TRBV20-1 to TRBJ2-1; 8 nucleotides line up with TRBD2. Germline V gene lookup returns CDR1 DFQATT and CDR2 SNEGSKA (reference sequence). The CDR3 runs 15 residues. Trimming took 6 bases from V and 3 from J; bases not matched to a gene: 10. CDR3 nucleotides: TGCAGTGCAAACGGGAGGGAGCGGAACTACAATGAGCAGTTCTTC. It specifies CSANGRERNYNEQFF.

V is TRBV20-1 and J is TRBJ1-2; no clear D. Trimming removed 6 bases from V and 7 bases from J, with 18 bases in between. There are 13 residues in the CDR3. Germline CDR1 is DFQATT and CDR2 is SNEGSKA (reference sequence). Here the CDR3 DNA reads TGCAGTGCAAACGAGGTACCATCGGCTGGCTACACCTTC. Amino acids: CSANEVPSAGYTF.

This CDR3 reads CASSSQGAHFYGYTF. DNA for the CDR3: TGTGCCAGCAGTAGTCAGGGGGCTCATTTCTATGGCTACACCTTC. The chain is built from TRBV3-1 and TRBJ1-2; TRBD1 matches at 8 bases. Germline values: CDR1 LGHDT, CDR2 YNNKEL (reference sequence). V gave up 6 bases and J gave up 4 bases; unmatched junction bases: 10. The CDR3 is 15 residues long. Full variable domain (rest looked up from reference TRBV3-1 and TRBJ1-2): DTAVSQTPKYLVTQMGNDKSIKCEQNLGHDTMYWYKQDSKKFLKIMFSYNNKELIINETVPNRFSPKSPDKAHLNLHINSLELGDSAVYFCASSSQGAHFYGYTFGSGTRLTVV.

The V and J genes are TRBV29-1 and TRBJ2-7, with D possibly TRBD1 on 6 matching bases. The CDR3 runs to 13 residues. Germline-derived CDR1 and CDR2 are SQVTM and ANQGSEA. The germline V and J ends were trimmed by 6 bases and 6 bases, with 18 bases remaining between them. The DNA of the CDR3 is TGCAGCGTGCGGACAGCGGCAACTGGCGAGCAGTACTTC. It codes for CSVRTAATGEQYF.

The rearrangement uses TRBV5-1 and TRBJ2-3; D gene uncertain. CDR3 length equals 14 residues. Germline CDR1 reads SGHRS; CDR2 reads YFSETQ. V was trimmed by 4 bases and J by 2 bases, leaving 11 bases between them. DNA of the CDR3: TGCGCCAGCAGCCAAGACTCACACACAGATACGCAGTATTTT. Translation gives CASSQDSHTDTQYF.

The J gene is TRBJ2-3, the V gene TRBV20-1, with TRBD1 identical over 12 bases. The DNA matches TRBJ1-5 better at its end, which makes the J call doubtful. In germline, CDR1 is DFQATT, CDR2 SNEGSKA (reference sequence). The CDR3 has 16 residues. This CDR3 reads CSAGTGGGRGNQPQHF. CDR3 nucleotide sequence: TGCAGTGCTGGGACAGGGGGCGGGAGAGGCAATCAGCCCCAGCATTTT.

The chain combines TRBV25-1 with TRBJ2-4; D not resolved. V was pared by 2 bases and J by 2 bases, with 10 bases between. Germline V gives CDR1 MGHDK, CDR2 SYGVNS. CDR3 length: 15 residues. The DNA for the CDR3 is TGTGCCAGCAGTGAAGCCATCGGTTCCAAAAACATTCAGTACTTC. The encoded protein is CASSEAIGSKNIQYF. The variable domain in full, with the rest retrieved from reference TRBV25-1 and TRBJ2-4, is EADIYQTPRYLVIGTGKKITLECSQTMGHDKMYWYQQDPGMELHLIHYSYGVNSTEKGDLSSESTVSRIRTEHFPLTLESARPSHTSQYLCASSEAIGSKNIQYFGAGTRLSVL.

This clonotype appeared once. The chain is built from TRBV5-5 and TRBJ1-5, with D unresolved. From germline, CDR1 is SGHKS and CDR2 YYEKEE (reference sequence). CDR3 length: 14 amino acids. Trimming shortened V by 4 bases and J by 5 bases, and 13 bases separated the two germline ends. The CDR3 is CASSPGRSDQPQHF. The CDR3 nucleotides read TGTGCCAGCAGCCCGGGTCGGTCGGATCAGCCCCAGCATTTT.

The rearrangement joins TRBV21-1 to TRBJ1-6; the D segment call TRBD1 is taken from the table without a DNA check. TRBV21-1 is noted as a pseudogene. The length of the CDR3 is 14 residues. The CDR3 here is CASSIGDRSSPLHF. The CDR3 DNA is TGTGCCAGCAGCATTGGCGACAGGAGCTCACCCCTCCACTTT.

This chain uses TRBV18 with TRBJ2-1; TRBD1 matches 11 bases. Losses at the gene ends were 8 bases for V and 7 bases for J; bases not matched to a gene: 7. Germline lookup yields CDR1 KGHSH and CDR2 LQKENI. This CDR3 spans 14 amino acids. The chain's CDR3 is CASGGQGAGNEQFF. CDR3 DNA sequence: TGTGCCAGCGGCGGACAGGGGGCTGGTAATGAGCAGTTCTTC.

A few counts support this clonotype. V gene TRBV9 combines with J gene TRBJ2-6; D might be TRBD1 (6 bases). This CDR3 is 18 amino acids long. Germline loops: CDR1 SGDLS, CDR2 YYNGEE. With 4 bases removed from V and 1 base from J, the gap between germline ends came to 18 bases. The CDR3 region is CASSPLGGMRSGANVLTF. The CDR3 DNA reads TGTGCCAGCAGCCCCCTAGGGGGTATGAGGTCTGGGGCCAACGTCCTGACTTTC.